This T cell receptor (beta chain) was observed in a study of blood T cell repertoires in COVID-19. Overall study: In each case, the material was cDNA or gDNA derived from T cells, B-cell-depleted T cells, or PBMCs.

The CDR3 loop spans 16 amino acids. The germline V gene has CDR1 SGHNT and CDR2 YENEEA. V lost 5 bases and J lost 4; bases outside the gene matches: 3. In the original analysis: Amplified reference gene primers provided the basis for estimating nucleated cell counts. The table came from immunoSEQ multiplex PCR; TCRdb's copy has only in-frame clones and leaves some out. The V and J calls and the clone size are those of that table, but D and trimming were determined from the DNA. Among hundreds of thousands of clones listed, roughly 85% were seen once. This TCR derives from a human donor in a cohort sampled during active COVID-19. The sequencing input was peripheral blood. This sequence joins TRBV11-3 and TRBJ2-1, with 15 bases matching TRBD2. The CDR3 coding sequence is TGTGCCAGCAGCCCGGGACTAGCGGGGGGTTACAATGAGCAGTTCTTC. Translated: CASSPGLAGGYNEQFF.